One sample yielded the 29 T cell receptor beta chains listed below, sequenced in a study of identical twins. TCRdb re-analysed the 5' RACE reads in MiXCR, keeping a single row per CDR3 protein. The sample contains approximately 410,000 distinct CDR3 sequences, approximately 18% of which appear only once. Sequenced input: naive T cells sorted from blood. These TCRs come from a man between 45 and 60 years old in good health.

This chain uses TRBV29-1 with TRBJ2-7, with TRBD1 identical over 7 bases. CDR3 size: 13 residues. V gave up 4 bases and J gave up 0 bases; unmatched junction bases: 3. Germline V lookup: CDR1 SQVTM, CDR2 ANQGSEA. CDR3 protein: CSVVGGSSYEQYF. The CDR3 DNA reads TGCAGCGTTGTAGGGGGCTCCTCCTACGAGCAGTACTTC.

Worth noting for this clonotype: A junction end diverges from the germline sequence, so it may reflect a read error. The rearrangement links TRBV12-3 or TRBV12-4 to TRBJ2-7, with D possibly TRBD2 on 6 matching bases. The CDR3 runs 17 residues. The CDR3 nucleotides read TGTGCCAGCGGTTTAGGATGGGGGGACGGAAGCTCCTACGAGCAGTACTTC. It codes for CASGLGWGDGSSYEQYF.

The chain has TRBV27 and TRBJ2-2; D remains unclear. V gave up 5 bases and J gave up 1 base, with 14 bases separating them. The CDR3 has 16 amino acids. Germline V CDR1 and CDR2: MNHEY, SMNVEV (reference sequence). Written as DNA, the CDR3 is TGTGCCAGCAGTCCGCCAGCGTGGGGGAACACCGGGGAGCTGTTTTTT. Protein sequence: CASSPPAWGNTGELFF.

There are a few counts of this clonotype. The chain uses TRBV5-1 and TRBJ2-7; no clear D gene. Germline V gives CDR1 SGHRS, CDR2 YFSETQ. V dropped 4 bases and J dropped 0 bases, with 14 bases sitting between them. The CDR3 has 15 residues. CDR3 loop: CASSPRAASSYEQYF. The CDR3 DNA sequence: TGCGCCAGCAGCCCACGGGCGGCCAGCTCCTACGAGCAGTACTTC.

CDR3: CSARVHAGGNTQYF. The CDR3 DNA follows: TGCAGTGCTAGGGTTCACGCGGGGGGAAATACGCAGTATTTT. The chain is built from TRBV20-1 and TRBJ2-3; the match to TRBD2 covers 8 bases. CDR3 size: 14 residues. The trim removed 3 bases at V and 7 bases at J, leaving 9 bases unmatched. The germline V gene encodes CDR1 DFQATT and CDR2 SNEGSKA (reference sequence).

This chain links TRBV5-1 with TRBJ2-5; TRBD2 aligns across 8 bases. The junction had 12 bases not matched to a gene; V was cut back by 7 bases and J by 4 bases. CDR3 length: 15 amino acids. Germline-derived CDR1 and CDR2 are SGHRS and YFSETQ. DNA for the CDR3: TGCGCCAGCCAGCGGGAAGCGGGGGAGTTAGAGACCCAGTACTTC. Protein product: CASQREAGELETQYF.

This clonotype has at least ten counts. The chain joins TRBV7-2 to TRBJ2-4, with 8 bases fitting TRBD2. Germline CDR1 is SGHTA and CDR2 is FQGNSA. The V segment lost 2 bases and the J segment 4 bases; nucleotides outside the gene matches: 10. The CDR3 is 17 residues long. The CDR3 DNA reads TGTGCCAGCAGCTTAATTTATGCGGCGGGGGGAAAAAACATTCAGTACTTC. Translated, it gives CASSLIYAAGGKNIQYF.

This clonotype was counted many times. An end of the junction does not agree with germline; a read error may underlie this. This CDR3 reads CASSFGTEAFF. The DNA of the CDR3 is TGTGCCAGCAGCTTTGGTACTGAAGCTTTCTTT. The chain combines TRBV5-1 with TRBJ1-1; D remains ambiguous. From germline, CDR1 is SGHRS and CDR2 YFSETQ. The CDR3 covers 11 residues.

V and J are TRBV6-2 or TRBV6-3 and TRBJ2-5, with D maybe TRBD2 (5 bases). The germline CDR1 and CDR2 sequences are MNHEY and SVGEGT. The CDR3 has 15 amino acids. V was shortened by 2 bases and J by 1 base, with 11 bases between the two germline ends. The CDR3 region has the DNA TGTGCCAGCAGTTACCCCTTGGAGGCCCAAGAGACCCAGTACTTC. Amino acid sequence: CASSYPLEAQETQYF.

The chain carries TRBV5-1 and TRBJ1-4, with 8 bases identical to TRBD1. Germline V lookup: CDR1 SGHRS, CDR2 YFSETQ. The junction had 7 bases not matched to a gene; V was cut back by 4 bases and J by 8 bases. CDR3 size: 14 residues. CDR3 coding DNA: TGCGCCAGCAGCCGGGGACAGGCGGGGGAAAAACTGTTTTTT. It yields the protein CASSRGQAGEKLFF.

In this sample, this clonotype turned up many times. The chain combines TRBV7-2 with TRBJ2-5; 7 bases agree with TRBD2. Germline CDR1 and CDR2: SGHTA and FQGNSA. The junction had 5 bases not matched to a gene; V was cut back by 5 bases and J by 2 bases. This CDR3 comprises 14 residues. CDR3 region: CASSPSGEQETQYF. The CDR3 coding sequence is TGTGCCAGCAGCCCAAGCGGGGAACAAGAGACCCAGTACTTC.

The chain employs TRBV20-1 and TRBJ2-2; D tentatively fits TRBD1 or TRBD2 (6 bases each). This CDR3 has 16 amino acids. Germline V lookup: CDR1 DFQATT, CDR2 SNEGSKA (reference sequence). Trimming removed 1 base at V and 2 bases at J, with 14 bases between. As DNA, the CDR3 is TGCAGTGCTAGAGTGGGGGGCGGCTTCAACACCGGGGAGCTGTTTTTT. Protein: CSARVGGGFNTGELFF.

The genes are TRBV9 and TRBJ1-1, with a possible D match to TRBD1 (6 bases). Germline assignment: CDR1 SGDLS and CDR2 YYNGEE. This CDR3 has 13 residues. V was clipped by 3 bases and J by 7 bases, with 13 bases between them. The CDR3 DNA reads as TGTGCCAGCAGCGCAGAGGACAGCGGTGAAGCTTTCTTT. It yields the protein CASSAEDSGEAFF.

This chain links TRBV4-2 with TRBJ2-6; possibly TRBD2 for D (5 bases). The ends were cut back, 3 bases at V and 2 bases at J, with 8 bases in the middle. This CDR3 has 15 amino acids. Germline V gives CDR1 LGHNA, CDR2 YNFKEQ. CDR3 DNA: TGTGCCAGCAGCCAGGACTCTGCTGGGGCCAACGTCCTGACTTTC. Its translation: CASSQDSAGANVLTF.

The chain is built from TRBV20-1 and TRBJ2-2; 12 nucleotides line up with TRBD2. Germline CDR1 reads DFQATT; CDR2 reads SNEGSKA (reference sequence). V lost 4 bases and J lost 8; bases outside the gene matches: 8. The CDR3 spans 15 residues. The DNA of the CDR3 is TGCAGTGCTAACCCTAGCGGGAGGGCAATAGGGGAGCTGTTTTTT. Amino acids: CSANPSGRAIGELFF.

This clonotype was observed many times. This chain uses TRBV6-5 with TRBJ2-5; D is unresolved. The germline V gene encodes CDR1 MNHEY and CDR2 SVGAGI. V shed 1 base and J shed 2 bases, with 11 bases lying between them. The length of the CDR3 is 15 residues. The CDR3, as DNA: TGTGCCAGCAGTTACTATGGGCTTACGCAAGAGACCCAGTACTTC. It encodes CASSYYGLTQETQYF.

The chain is built from TRBV6-2 or TRBV6-3 and TRBJ2-7, with 8 bases lining up with TRBD2. Germline CDR1 MNHEY, CDR2 SVGEGT. CDR3 length equals 14 residues. Germline trimming cut 3 bases from V and 5 bases from J; bases unmatched to any gene: 6. The CDR3 reads CASSYREGPHEQYF. CDR3 sequence (DNA): TGTGCCAGCAGTTATCGGGAGGGCCCCCACGAGCAGTACTTC.

This clonotype has at least ten counts. CDR3 nucleotides: TGTGCCAGCAGTTCGGCCTTCGACAGGGGAAACACCATATATTTT. It encodes CASSSAFDRGNTIYF. The genes are TRBV28 and TRBJ1-3; a weak D match, TRBD1 (6 bases). The germline V gene encodes CDR1 MDHEN and CDR2 SYDVKM. This CDR3 has 15 residues. V gave up 4 bases and J gave up 4 bases, with 14 bases separating them.

J is TRBJ1-1 and V is TRBV12-3 or TRBV12-4; perhaps TRBD1 as D (6 bases). This CDR3 region has 16 residues. The V and J ends lost 3 bases and 2 bases respectively, with 16 bases between them. CDR3: CASSFILTGRNTEAFF. Here the CDR3 DNA reads TGTGCCAGCAGTTTCATCCTGACAGGCCGAAACACTGAAGCTTTCTTT.

The chain employs TRBV12-3 or TRBV12-4 and TRBJ1-3; 7 bases agree with TRBD1. V shed 1 base and J 8 bases; nucleotides not matched to a gene: 8. The CDR3 has 15 amino acids. In DNA form, the CDR3 reads TGTGCCAGCAGTTTAGAGGCAGGGGGTCGTTACACCATATATTTT. Amino acid sequence: CASSLEAGGRYTIYF.

V and J are TRBV12-3 or TRBV12-4 and TRBJ2-3; 13 bases are shared with TRBD2. The CDR3 consists of 16 residues. J was trimmed by 3 bases and V by 6 bases; bases with no gene match: 6. The CDR3 DNA reads TGTGCCAGCAGCCCTGGGACTAGCGGGATTACAGATACGCAGTATTTT. Residues: CASSPGTSGITDTQYF.

This clonotype was recorded many times. This chain links TRBV29-1 with TRBJ2-1; 14 bases are a match to TRBD2. Germline lookup yields CDR1 SQVTM and CDR2 ANQGSEA. After removal of 7 bases from V and 1 base from J, the junction contained 3 bases not matched to a gene. This CDR3 region has 15 residues. In DNA, the CDR3 is TGCAGCGCCCGGACTAGCGGGGGGTCCTACAATGAGCAGTTCTTC. It codes for CSARTSGGSYNEQFF.

On this clonotype: The junction departs from the called germline gene at one end, perhaps through a read error. The chain uses TRBV7-8 and TRBJ2-7; tentatively, D is TRBD1 or TRBD2 (5 bases each). Germline values: CDR1 SGHVS, CDR2 FQNEAQ. The CDR3 is 16 amino acids. The CDR3 is CDSSSSRDPISYEQYF. For the CDR3, the DNA is TGTGACAGCAGCTCTTCCCGGGACCCAATCTCCTACGAGCAGTACTTC.

The chain joins TRBV5-4 to TRBJ2-7; 8 bases match TRBD1. Germline V lookup: CDR1 SGHNT, CDR2 YYREEE (reference sequence). After removal of 2 bases from V and 2 bases from J, the junction contained 9 bases not matched to a gene. The CDR3 is 16 residues long. In nucleotides, the CDR3 is TGTGCCAGCAGCTTATCCAGGACAGGGAGAGCCTACGAGCAGTACTTC. Translating gives CASSLSRTGRAYEQYF.

This clonotype was detected only once. The chain links TRBV11-3 to TRBJ2-3; 11 nucleotides line up with TRBD2. The CDR3 consists of 14 residues. With 3 bases clipped from V and 7 bases from J, the junction kept 3 bases outside the gene matches. Looked up from germline, CDR1 is SGHNT and CDR2 is YENEEA. The CDR3 spells CASSFSGGANTQYF. CDR3 coding DNA: TGTGCCAGCAGCTTTAGCGGGGGGGCAAATACGCAGTATTTT.

This clonotype was counted at least ten times. The V gene is TRBV5-1, the J gene TRBJ1-4; D gene ambiguous. The V and J ends lost 0 bases and 4 bases respectively, with 7 bases between them. The V gene's germline CDR1 is SGHRS and CDR2 YFSETQ. The length of the CDR3 is 14 residues. In DNA form, the CDR3 reads TGCGCCAGCAGCTTGGGACGGAATAATGAAAAACTGTTTTTT. It is translated as CASSLGRNNEKLFF.

This clonotype was picked up a small number of times. The J gene is TRBJ1-6, the V gene TRBV7-9; D is unresolved. V was cut by 1 base and J by 7 bases, with 11 bases left in between. Germline lookup yields CDR1 SEHNR and CDR2 FQNEAQ (reference sequence). The CDR3 contains 15 residues. This CDR3 reads CASSLDVRANSPLHF. The CDR3 DNA reads as TGTGCCAGCAGCTTAGATGTCCGGGCGAATTCACCCCTCCACTTT.

V and J are TRBV4-3 and TRBJ1-4; D is perhaps TRBD1 (5 bases). The germline V gene encodes CDR1 LGHNA and CDR2 YSLEER. This CDR3 is 19 amino acids long. Trimming took 0 bases from V and 0 from J, leaving 17 bases between them. CDR3 sequence reads: CASSQEWGRELATNEKLFF. The CDR3 region has the DNA TGCGCCAGCAGCCAAGAATGGGGGAGAGAACTCGCAACTAATGAAAAACTGTTTTTT.

This clonotype was counted many times. V is TRBV29-1 and J is TRBJ2-3, with D maybe TRBD2 (6 bases). V was clipped by 7 bases and J by 6 bases, with 8 bases between them. CDR1 and CDR2 from the germline V gene are SQVTM and ANQGSEA. The CDR3 has 10 amino acids. In nucleotides, the CDR3 is TGCAGCGGGGGGGTGGATACGCAGTATTTT. Protein sequence: CSGGVDTQYF.